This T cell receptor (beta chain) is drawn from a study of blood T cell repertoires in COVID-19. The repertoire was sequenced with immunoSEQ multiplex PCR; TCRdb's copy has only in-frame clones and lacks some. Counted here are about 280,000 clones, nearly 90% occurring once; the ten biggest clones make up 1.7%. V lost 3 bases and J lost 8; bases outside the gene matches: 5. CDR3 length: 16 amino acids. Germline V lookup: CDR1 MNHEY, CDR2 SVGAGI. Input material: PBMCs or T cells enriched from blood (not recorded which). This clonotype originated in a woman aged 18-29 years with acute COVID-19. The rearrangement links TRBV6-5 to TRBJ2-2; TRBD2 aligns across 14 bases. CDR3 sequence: CASSYLRTSGRGELFF. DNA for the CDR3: TGTGCCAGCAGTTATTTGAGGACTAGCGGGAGGGGGGAGCTGTTTTTT.